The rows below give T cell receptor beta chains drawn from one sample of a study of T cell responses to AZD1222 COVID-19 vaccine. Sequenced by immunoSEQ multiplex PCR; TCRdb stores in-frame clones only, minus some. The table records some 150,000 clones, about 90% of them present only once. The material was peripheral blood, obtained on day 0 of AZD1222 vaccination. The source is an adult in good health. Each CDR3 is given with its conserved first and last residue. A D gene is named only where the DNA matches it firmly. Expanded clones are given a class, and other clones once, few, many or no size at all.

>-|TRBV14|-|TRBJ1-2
TGTGCCAGCAGCTCCGTTGTGGGACCCCCTACACGTATCTTTGGCTACACCTTC
CASSSVVGPPTRIFGYTF
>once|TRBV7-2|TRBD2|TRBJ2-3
TGTGCCAGCAGATGGACTAGCGGGTGGGCAGATACGCAGTATTTT
CASRWTSGWADTQYF
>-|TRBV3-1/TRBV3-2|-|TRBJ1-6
TGTGCCAGCAGCCACAGGGTTCCGGGATATAATTCACCCCTCCACTTT
CASSHRVPGYNSPLHF
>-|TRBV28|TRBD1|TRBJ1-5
TGTGCCAGCAGTTTATCCAGGGGGGATAGCAATCAGCCCCAGCATTTT
CASSLSRGDSNQPQHF
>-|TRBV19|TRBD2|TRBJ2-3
TGTGCCAGTAGTGTCCTAGCGGGTCCCACAGATACGCAGTATTTT
CASSVLAGPTDTQYF
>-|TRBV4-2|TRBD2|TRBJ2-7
TGTGCCAGCAGCCAAGAAGGAAGCGGGAGATCACTCTACGAGCAGTACTTC
CASSQEGSGRSLYEQYF
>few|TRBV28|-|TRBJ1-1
TGTGCCAGCAGCACTCAAAGGTGGGGGGCGCGGAACACTGAAGCTTTCTTT
CASSTQRWGARNTEAFF
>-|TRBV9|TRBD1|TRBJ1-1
TGTGCCAGCAGCTCGGGACAGCACACTGAAGCTTTCTTT
CASSSGQHTEAFF
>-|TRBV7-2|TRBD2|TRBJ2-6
TGTGCCAGCAGCACTAGCGGGAGGCTGGGTGGGGCCAACGTCCTGACTTTC
CASSTSGRLGGANVLTF
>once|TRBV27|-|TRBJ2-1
TGTGCCAGCAGTTTCAGAGGAGAGAATGAGCAGTTCTTC
CASSFRGENEQFF
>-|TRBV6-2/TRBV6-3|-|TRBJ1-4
TGTGCCAGCAGCGCCACAGGGAGGGCTAATGAAAAACTGTTTTTT
CASSATGRANEKLFF
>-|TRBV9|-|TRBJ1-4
TGTGCCAGCAGCGTAGGTGGAACTAATGAAAAACTGTTTTTT
CASSVGGTNEKLFF
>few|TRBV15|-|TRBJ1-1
TGTGCCACCAGCAGAGGGGCCAGAGGGCCGAACACTGAAGCTTTCTTT
CATSRGARGPNTEAFF
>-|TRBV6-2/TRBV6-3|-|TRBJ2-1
TGTGCCAGCAGTTACTTGGGTAATGAGCAGTTCTTC
CASSYLGNEQFF
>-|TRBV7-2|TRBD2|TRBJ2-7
TGTGCCAGCAGTACTAGCGGGAGGGCCCACGAGCAGTACTTC
CASSTSGRAHEQYF
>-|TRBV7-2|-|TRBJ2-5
TGTGCCAGCAGCCACCGAGGGGGGAAAGAGACCCAGTACTTC
CASSHRGGKETQYF
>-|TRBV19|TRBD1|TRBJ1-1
TGTGCCAGTAGTAGAAGGTCGACAGGGGACTACACTGAAGCTTTCTTT
CASSRRSTGDYTEAFF
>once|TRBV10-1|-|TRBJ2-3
TGCGCCAGCAGATTGGCCCGCACAGATACGCAGTATTTT
CASRLARTDTQYF
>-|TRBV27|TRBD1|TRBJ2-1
TGTGCCAGCAGTATACAGGGGTCCAATGAGCAGTTCTTC
CASSIQGSNEQFF
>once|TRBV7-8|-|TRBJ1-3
TGTGCCAGCAGCTTAAGGGGCCCGTCTGGAAACACCATATATTTT
CASSLRGPSGNTIYF
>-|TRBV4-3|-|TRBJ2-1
TGCGCCAGCAGCCAACATGAAACGGGAGCGGTTGGCAATGAGCAGTTCTTC
CASSQHETGAVGNEQFF
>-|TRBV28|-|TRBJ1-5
TGTGCCAGCCGCGGAAGGCCTCGGGAACCCCAGCATTTT
CASRGRPREPQHF
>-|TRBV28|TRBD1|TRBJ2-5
TGTGCCAGCAGGGGGACAGGGGAAGAGACCCAGTACTTC
CASRGTGEETQYF
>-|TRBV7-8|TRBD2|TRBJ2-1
TGTGCCAGCAGCTTAGTGGTAGCGGGATACAATGAGCAGTTCTTC
CASSLVVAGYNEQFF
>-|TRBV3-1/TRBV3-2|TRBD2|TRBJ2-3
TGTGCCAGCAGCCACCCCGCGGGAGGCACAGATACGCAGTATTTT
CASSHPAGGTDTQYF
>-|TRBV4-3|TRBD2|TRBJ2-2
TGCGCCAGCAGCCGCAACACGGGAGGCGGGGAGCTGTTTTTT
CASSRNTGGGELFF
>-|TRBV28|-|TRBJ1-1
TGTGCCAGCACCAGGACAGTCCTGAACACTGAAGCTTTCTTT
CASTRTVLNTEAFF
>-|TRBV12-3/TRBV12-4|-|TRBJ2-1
TGTGCCAGCGCTTCCAATGAGCAGTTCTTC
CASASNEQFF
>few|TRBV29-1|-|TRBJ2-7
TGCAGCGTTGAATTGCGAGACTACGAGCAGTACTTC
CSVELRDYEQYF